This T cell receptor (beta chain) was recovered during a study of early T cells in non-severe SARS-CoV-2 infection. At the level of the study: Unpaired chains resulted from sequencing bulk RNA of unsorted whole blood. General study findings and limits: Anti-spike CD8 responses were favored in VDJdb matching, and private and CD4 specificities were missed.

Germline V gene sequence: CDR1 DFQATT, CDR2 SNEGSKA (reference sequence). The CDR3 extends over 15 amino acids. V gave up 2 bases and J gave up 7 bases; unmatched junction bases: 10. Unique molecular identifiers tagged individual cDNA molecules. One entry per CDR3 protein results from TCRdb running MiXCR on the 5' RACE reads. The sample carries about 130,000 distinct CDR3 sequences, more than 12% recorded once. About this clonotype: What it binds is unknown.

Sequenced input: whole blood. This chain uses TRBV20-1 with TRBJ2-5, with 10 bases aligning to TRBD2. The origin of this receptor is an adult who was a healthcare worker with PCR-confirmed SARS-CoV-2 infection or an uninfected control (not recorded which). The CDR3 loop reads CSARPASGGMGTQYF. The CDR3 DNA sequence: TGCAGTGCTAGACCTGCTAGCGGGGGAATGGGGACCCAGTACTTC.